This T cell receptor beta chain was captured in a study of shared clonotypes between healthy human individuals. In the study overall: CD8 memory received one plate per donor, CD8 naive two, CD4 memory three and CD4 naive three.

Details on this clone: Its antigen is not known.

The repertoire was sequenced with immunoSEQ multiplex PCR; TCRdb's copy has only in-frame clones and lacks some. The sample holds nearly 1,000,000 clones; 76% are singletons and the top ten take 1.5%. Findings and limits, study-wide: Clonotypes shared by all four donors outscored non-shared clonotypes in generation probability.

The receptor was isolated from a man younger than 30 in good health. Sequenced sample: memory CD4+ T cells sorted from blood. The subset here: CD45RA-negative fraction.

The CDR3 region is CSASRENEQFF. The CDR3 region has the DNA TGCAGTGCTTCCCGGGAAAATGAGCAGTTCTTC. The chain links TRBV20-1 to TRBJ2-1; D is perhaps TRBD2 (5 bases). Deletions cut 5 bases from V and 7 bases from J, with 9 bases between. The CDR3 consists of 11 residues. Germline values: CDR1 DFQATT, CDR2 SNEGSKA (reference sequence).